This T cell receptor (beta chain) was identified during a study of blood T cell repertoires in COVID-19. Among Cohort 3 donors, those recovered had two negative PCRs, clearance, or symptom resolution. Per the authors' pipeline: Counts of nucleated cells, estimated from reference gene primer amplification, were obtained. Here immunoSEQ multiplex PCR was the method, and the copy in TCRdb shows in-frame clones only, minus some. V, J and clone size derive from that table, while D and trimming were established from the DNA sequence. The sample carries roughly 150,000 clones, 85% recorded once. Germline CDR1 is SGHRS and CDR2 is YFSETQ. The ends were cut back, 0 bases at V and 6 bases at J, with 12 bases in the middle. The CDR3 contains 14 residues.

Sequencing was performed on PBMCs or T cells enriched from blood (not recorded which). The chain uses TRBV5-1 and TRBJ1-2; no definite D call. The sequence was obtained from a woman aged 40 to 55 who had recovered from COVID-19. CDR3 in amino acids: CASSLADVTDGYTF. The CDR3 region has the DNA TGCGCCAGCAGCTTGGCCGATGTTACGGATGGCTACACCTTC.